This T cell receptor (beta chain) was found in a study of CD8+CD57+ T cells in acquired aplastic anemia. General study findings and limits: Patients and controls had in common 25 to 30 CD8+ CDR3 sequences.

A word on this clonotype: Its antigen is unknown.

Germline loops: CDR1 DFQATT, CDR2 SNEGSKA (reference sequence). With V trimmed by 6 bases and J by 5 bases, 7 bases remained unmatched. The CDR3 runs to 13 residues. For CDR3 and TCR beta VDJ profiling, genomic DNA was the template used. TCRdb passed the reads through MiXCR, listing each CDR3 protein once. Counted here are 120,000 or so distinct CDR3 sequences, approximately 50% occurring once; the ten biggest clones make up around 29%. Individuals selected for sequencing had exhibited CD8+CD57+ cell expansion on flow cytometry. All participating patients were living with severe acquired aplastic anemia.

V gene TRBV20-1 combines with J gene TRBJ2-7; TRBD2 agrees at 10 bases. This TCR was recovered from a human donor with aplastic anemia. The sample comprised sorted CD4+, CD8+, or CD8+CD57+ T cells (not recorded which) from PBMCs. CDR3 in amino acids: CSATTSGLHEQYF. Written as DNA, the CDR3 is TGCAGTGCCACGACTAGCGGGTTACACGAGCAGTACTTC.